In this sample, the clone carrying this T cell receptor beta chain turned up a few times. TCRdb reanalysed the 5' RACE reads using MiXCR and keeps one entry per CDR3 protein. The repertoire includes 500,000 to 650,000 distinct CDR3 sequences, roughly 20% of them detected once, and roughly 8.3% sits in the top ten. This record belongs to a study of T-cell memory formation after mild COVID-19. Source material: PBMCs or a T cell subset sorted from them (not recorded which). The TCR originated in an adult woman who had mild COVID-19 (a few samples of this study predate the infection). Cell type and time point are not known.

The CDR3 reads CASSPRDRIEQFF. The CDR3 DNA sequence: TGTGCCAGCAGCCCTAGGGACAGAATCGAGCAGTTCTTC. This chain joins TRBV7-2 and TRBJ2-1, with 7 bases aligning to TRBD1. V gave up 5 bases and J gave up 10 bases; unmatched junction bases: 8. In germline, CDR1 is SGHTA, CDR2 FQGNSA. The CDR3 totals 13 residues.